These 32 T cell receptor beta chains originate from one sample sequenced in a study of blood T cell repertoires in COVID-19. Some clones are missing from TCRdb's copy, which holds only in-frame ones; the method was immunoSEQ multiplex PCR. The table records 300,000 or so clones, 85% to 90% of them present only once. What was sequenced was peripheral blood. The origin of the receptors is a man aged 65 to 79 with acute or convalescent COVID-19.

The chain links TRBV12-3 or TRBV12-4 to TRBJ2-2, with D possibly being TRBD1 (6 bases). Trimming removed 6 bases from V and 7 bases from J, with 9 bases in between. The CDR3 runs to 12 residues. DNA of the CDR3: TGTGCCAGCAGGCGACAGGTCGGGGAGCTGTTTTTT. As protein: CASRRQVGELFF.

The V call is TRBV27, the J call TRBJ2-2; D gene ambiguous. CDR1 MNHEY and CDR2 SMNVEV come from the germline V gene (reference sequence). Between the trimmed V and J ends, which lost 2 bases and 3 bases, there was a span of 10 bases. The CDR3 spans 15 residues. The chain's CDR3 is CASSLSIQYTGELFF. The DNA for the CDR3 is TGTGCCAGCAGTTTAAGTATCCAGTACACCGGGGAGCTGTTTTTT.

This rearrangement joins TRBV10-3 to TRBJ1-6, with D tentatively TRBD1 (5 bases). V was cut by 6 bases and J by 8 bases, with 14 bases left in between. The CDR3 covers 14 residues. Germline CDR1 ENHRY, CDR2 SYGVKD. The CDR3 loop reads CAIRAHTGHSPLHF. The DNA of the CDR3 is TGTGCCATCAGAGCGCACACAGGTCATTCACCCCTCCACTTT.

V is TRBV19 and J is TRBJ2-1; 10 bases align to TRBD2. Per germline, CDR1 LNHDA and CDR2 SQIVND (reference sequence). The CDR3 spans 14 residues. Trimming removed 6 bases from V and 6 bases from J; junction bases left unmatched: 5. The CDR3 DNA reads TGTGCCAGTAGCCAGGGACTAGCGATCAATGAGCAGTTCTTC. It codes for CASSQGLAINEQFF.

The chain recombines TRBV4-3 with TRBJ1-2, with unresolved D. The CDR3 contains 16 residues. Germline V gene sequence: CDR1 LGHNA, CDR2 YSLEER. Trimming removed 0 bases at V and 2 bases at J, with 13 bases between. The CDR3 region has the DNA TGCGCCAGCAGCCAAGATCTTAGGCAGGCCAACTATGGCTACACCTTC. This sequence encodes CASSQDLRQANYGYTF.

This rearrangement joins TRBV7-9 to TRBJ1-5, with D possibly matching TRBD1 (5 bases). CDR1 SEHNR and CDR2 FQNEAQ come from the germline V gene (reference sequence). V was pared by 2 bases and J by 5 bases, with 7 bases between. CDR3 length: 13 amino acids. CDR3 in DNA: TGTGCCAGCAGCTTACGGGGGGATCAGCCCCAGCATTTT. Translating gives CASSLRGDQPQHF.

The chain carries TRBV9 and TRBJ1-1; D gene unclear. Germline lookup yields CDR1 SGDLS and CDR2 YYNGEE. Between the trimmed V and J ends, which lost 1 base and 1 base, there was a span of 11 bases. The CDR3 totals 15 residues. CDR3 protein: CASSVNPGSNTEAFF. DNA of the CDR3: TGTGCCAGCAGCGTAAATCCGGGATCGAACACTGAAGCTTTCTTT.

V usage is TRBV2 and J usage is TRBJ1-2; TRBD1 matches at 7 bases. This CDR3 contains 15 residues. Germline assignment: CDR1 SNHLY and CDR2 FYNNEI. J gave up 3 bases and V 4 bases, and 8 bases lay outside the gene matches. The CDR3 loop is CASSGGQAGDYGYTF. The CDR3 DNA reads TGTGCCAGCAGTGGTGGACAGGCTGGTGACTATGGCTACACCTTC.

The chain carries TRBV28 and TRBJ1-6; D unclear. V dropped 6 bases and J dropped 6 bases, with 12 bases sitting between them. Germline V gene lookup returns CDR1 MDHEN and CDR2 SYDVKM. This CDR3 has 14 amino acids. CDR3 sequence: CASRSQLVNSPLHF. The CDR3 bases are TGTGCCAGCAGGTCGCAGCTAGTTAATTCACCCCTCCACTTT.

This chain joins TRBV28 and TRBJ2-1; a possible D gene is TRBD1 (5 bases). The CDR3 runs to 16 residues. The V and J ends lost 5 bases and 5 bases respectively, with 19 bases between them. Germline V gives CDR1 MDHEN, CDR2 SYDVKM. The CDR3 DNA follows: TGTGCCAGCAGTGTCCTTGACAGTAAAGCACACAATGAGCAGTTCTTC. This sequence encodes CASSVLDSKAHNEQFF.

The CDR3 reads CASSGPHRDNQPQHF. The CDR3 nucleotides read TGTGCCAGCAGTGGGCCCCACAGGGACAATCAGCCCCAGCATTTT. The chain links TRBV25-1 to TRBJ1-5, with a possible D match to TRBD1 (6 bases). The CDR3 runs 15 residues. The V end lost 4 bases, the J end lost 3 bases, and 13 bases lay between the germline ends. Germline V gene data show CDR1 as MGHDK and CDR2 as SYGVNS.

Only a few counts were recorded for this clone. V gene TRBV30 combines with J gene TRBJ2-1; 10 bases line up with TRBD2. Germline V gene lookup returns CDR1 GTSNPN and CDR2 SVGIG (reference sequence). The CDR3 spans 13 residues. The trim removed 5 bases at V and 10 bases at J, leaving 8 bases unmatched. The CDR3 sequence: CAWDSGGSPEQFF. For the CDR3, the DNA is TGTGCCTGGGATAGCGGGGGGAGCCCGGAGCAGTTCTTC.

In this sample, this clone turned up a few times. The V call is TRBV7-2, the J call TRBJ2-3; TRBD2 matches at 9 bases. The length of the CDR3 is 16 residues. Germline CDR1 SGHTA, CDR2 FQGNSA. The J segment lost 5 bases and the V segment lost 0 bases, leaving 6 bases of the junction unmatched. The CDR3 DNA reads TGTGCCAGCAGCTTAGCGCCAGCGGGAGGACGAGATACGCAGTATTTT. It translates to CASSLAPAGGRDTQYF. The complete variable domain, with remaining parts taken from reference TRBV7-2 and TRBJ2-3, reads GAGVSQSPSNKVTEKGKDVELRCDPISGHTALYWYRQSLGQGLEFLIYFQGNSAPDKSGLPSDRFSAERTGGSVSTLTIQRTQQEDSAVYLCASSLAPAGGRDTQYFGPGTRLTVL.

This clone was detected only once. This chain links TRBV5-6 with TRBJ2-2, with D perhaps TRBD1 (6 bases). Germline V CDR1 and CDR2: SGHDT, YYEEEE. The CDR3 loop spans 16 amino acids. The V end was cut by 0 bases, the J end by 0 bases, with 9 bases between. CDR3 residues: CASSLGWTANTGELFF. The CDR3 coding sequence is TGTGCCAGCAGCTTGGGCTGGACAGCGAACACCGGGGAGCTGTTTTTT.

V gene TRBV27 combines with J gene TRBJ2-7; tentatively, D is TRBD2 (6 bases). The germline gives CDR1 MNHEY, CDR2 SMNVEV (reference sequence). The CDR3 sequence is 13 residues long. Trimming removed 8 bases from V and 5 bases from J, with 16 bases in between. The DNA for the CDR3 is TGTGCCAGCTCTATCCTAGCGTCCCACGAGCAGTACTTC. Its translation is CASSILASHEQYF.

The CDR3 is CSARESGKLFF. The CDR3 nucleotides are TGCAGTGCTAGAGAAAGCGGGAAACTGTTTTTT. V usage is TRBV20-1 and J usage is TRBJ1-4; D is ambiguous. Germline V lookup: CDR1 DFQATT, CDR2 SNEGSKA (reference sequence). CDR3 length: 11 amino acids. V lost 0 bases to trimming and J lost 11 bases, with 7 bases between them.

The chain combines TRBV9 with TRBJ2-1; D possibly corresponds to TRBD2 (6 bases). This CDR3 spans 12 amino acids. The germline CDR1 and CDR2 sequences are SGDLS and YYNGEE. V was shortened by 9 bases and J by 5 bases, with 12 bases between the two germline ends. CDR3 DNA: TGTGCCAACCGGAGGGGTCACAATGAGCAGTTCTTC. Its protein product is CANRRGHNEQFF.

A single count supports this clone. V usage is TRBV7-2 and J usage is TRBJ1-1; no firm D call. The CDR3 covers 14 residues. Germline loops: CDR1 SGHTA, CDR2 FQGNSA. V lost 5 bases and J lost 0, with 10 bases in between. CDR3 sequence reads: CASSVTALNTEAFF. CDR3 bases: TGTGCCAGCAGCGTTACAGCCCTGAACACTGAAGCTTTCTTT.

The V and J genes are TRBV27 and TRBJ2-1, with 13 bases that match TRBD2. The CDR3 is 18 residues long. With V trimmed by 6 bases and J by 0 bases, 8 bases remained unmatched. Germline V lookup: CDR1 MNHEY, CDR2 SMNVEV (reference sequence). The CDR3 loop is CASSGLAGAHDSYNEQFF. CDR3 bases: TGTGCCAGCAGCGGACTAGCGGGGGCCCACGACTCCTACAATGAGCAGTTCTTC.

The chain couples TRBV11-2 to TRBJ2-7; maybe TRBD2 (5 bases). CDR1 is SGHAT, CDR2 FQNNGV, per germline. CDR3 size: 15 residues. V lost 1 base and J 2 bases, leaving 12 bases between the germline ends. The CDR3 DNA sequence: TGTGCCAGCAGCTTAGGGGATAGCGCCACCTACGAGCAGTACTTC. Its protein is CASSLGDSATYEQYF.

The CDR3 is CASSLDGGNEQFF. The CDR3 DNA reads as TGTGCCAGCAGCTTGGACGGGGGCAATGAGCAGTTCTTC. The genes are TRBV5-5 and TRBJ2-1, with D possibly matching TRBD2 (6 bases). This CDR3 comprises 13 residues. The V end lost 0 bases, the J end lost 6 bases, and 7 bases lay between the germline ends. CDR1 and CDR2 from the germline V gene are SGHKS and YYEKEE (reference sequence).

The genes are TRBV27 and TRBJ2-7; 7 bases align to TRBD2. Losses at the gene ends were 5 bases for V and 4 bases for J; bases not matched to a gene: 5. Germline V lookup: CDR1 MNHEY, CDR2 SMNVEV (reference sequence). CDR3 length equals 13 residues. CDR3 region: CASSTGGGYEQYF. DNA for the CDR3: TGTGCCAGCAGTACCGGCGGGGGTTACGAGCAGTACTTC.

This clone came up once. The V call is TRBV30, the J call TRBJ1-2, with 7 bases that match TRBD1. The V segment lost 5 bases and the J segment 4 bases; nucleotides outside the gene matches: 7. The CDR3 totals 13 residues. The V gene's germline CDR1 is GTSNPN and CDR2 SVGIG (reference sequence). The CDR3: CAWSRQGSYGYTF. CDR3 nucleotides: TGTGCCTGGTCTAGACAGGGTAGCTATGGCTACACCTTC.

The V call is TRBV28, the J call TRBJ2-1, with D hard to call. Germline V CDR1 and CDR2: MDHEN, SYDVKM. This CDR3 spans 12 amino acids. Trimming left V 6 bases short and J 9 bases short, with 12 bases between. Here the CDR3 reads CASRPPGPEQFF. The CDR3, as DNA: TGTGCCAGCAGACCTCCAGGTCCTGAGCAGTTCTTC.

The genes are TRBV21-1 and TRBJ2-7; the D segment call TRBD2 is taken from the table without a DNA check. TRBV21-1 counts as a pseudogene. This CDR3 has 19 amino acids. The CDR3, as DNA: TGTGCCAGCAGCAAAAGGGGGCGGCTAGCGGGAGCACGATCCTACGAGCAGTACTTC. Translated: CASSKRGRLAGARSYEQYF.

The chain combines TRBV10-3 with TRBJ1-4, with TRBD1 identical over 7 bases. Germline CDR1 and CDR2: ENHRY and SYGVKD. Losses at the gene ends were 3 bases for V and 3 bases for J; bases not matched to a gene: 4. The CDR3 totals 15 residues. The CDR3 region has the DNA TGTGCCATCAGTGACACGACAGGGCCTAATGAAAAACTGTTTTTT. Protein sequence: CAISDTTGPNEKLFF.

V usage is TRBV27 and J usage is TRBJ2-5; TRBD1 matches 9 bases. The CDR3 is 15 amino acids. Germline CDR1 and CDR2: MNHEY and SMNVEV (reference sequence). The V and J ends lost 2 bases and 5 bases, in that order; junction bases with no gene match: 6. The CDR3, as DNA: TGTGCCAGCAGTTTACCTCGAGGGACAGGGGAGACCCAGTACTTC. Translating it yields CASSLPRGTGETQYF.

Only a few counts were recorded for this clone. The chain combines TRBV19 with TRBJ2-3; 8 nucleotides agree with TRBD2. The germline CDR1 and CDR2 sequences are LNHDA and SQIVND (reference sequence). The CDR3 totals 16 residues. J was trimmed by 5 bases and V by 0 bases; bases with no gene match: 7. The CDR3 spells CASSIESLAGRDTQYF. For the CDR3, the DNA is TGTGCCAGTAGTATAGAGAGCCTAGCGGGCCGAGATACGCAGTATTTT. The complete variable domain, with remaining parts taken from reference TRBV19 and TRBJ2-3, reads DGGITQSPKYLFRKEGQNVTLSCEQNLNHDAMYWYRQDPGQGLRLIYYSQIVNDFQKGDIAEGYSVSREKKESFPLTVTSAQKNPTAFYLCASSIESLAGRDTQYFGPGTRLTVL.

The chain couples TRBV7-2 to TRBJ2-7; 9 positions agree with TRBD1. After removal of 5 bases from V and 7 bases from J, the junction contained 12 bases not matched to a gene. Germline CDR1 SGHTA, CDR2 FQGNSA. This CDR3 comprises 15 residues. CDR3 DNA sequence: TGTGCCAGCAGCCCCTCCCGGGACAGGGAAGGAGAGCAGTACTTC. It translates to CASSPSRDREGEQYF.

This sequence joins TRBV5-1 and TRBJ2-2, with D hard to call. V lost 4 bases and J lost 7, with 14 bases in between. The V gene's germline CDR1 is SGHRS and CDR2 YFSETQ. This CDR3 spans 14 amino acids. The CDR3 loop is CASSTSSRGGELFF. The CDR3 coding sequence is TGCGCCAGCAGCACAAGTAGCAGAGGCGGGGAGCTGTTTTTT.

The chain employs TRBV4-2 and TRBJ1-2; D is unclear. This CDR3 spans 15 amino acids. V lost 0 bases, J lost 8 bases, and 16 bases lay in between. The germline gives CDR1 LGHNA, CDR2 YNFKEQ. CDR3 bases: TGTGCCAGCAGCCAAGATCTGGGCAGTTTTGAGGGCTACACCTTC. Its translation: CASSQDLGSFEGYTF.

The J gene is TRBJ2-7, the V gene TRBV24-1; 7 bases are a match to TRBD1. The length of the CDR3 is 13 residues. Germline assignment: CDR1 KGHDR and CDR2 SFDVKD. V was pared by 4 bases and J by 5 bases, with 4 bases of the junction left unmatched. CDR3 loop: CATSDPGQNEQYF. DNA of the CDR3: TGTGCCACCAGTGACCCGGGACAGAACGAGCAGTACTTC.